Given below is one TCR beta chain in context. Its specificity is unknown. The libraries of TRB cDNA were constructed through 5' RACE using UMI labels. TCRdb re-called the 5' RACE reads, yielding one record per CDR3 amino acid sequence without DNA. Here the sample table reports 70,000 to 95,000 distinct CDR3 sequences. The CDR3 sequence is 13 residues long. The sample is drawn from a study of CXCR3-negative and CXCR3-positive naive CD8 T cells. The study, taken as a whole, reports: Naive subsets had comparable surface CD5, so TRB CDR3 properties gauged TCR strength.

The genes are TRBV21-1 and TRBJ2-3. TRBV21-1 is a recognized pseudogene. The clonotype was recovered from a human donor in good health. Some clones in this sample may be carry-over from other donors' samples. The sample was naive CXCR3- CD8+ T cells from blood. Described subset: CD45RO-CCR7+CD27+CD95- naive CD8+ T cells lacking CXCR3 (TNR3-). This CDR3 is CASSTKGSSTQYF.